This passage covers 15 T cell receptor beta chains from one sample sequenced in a study of cytomegalovirus exposure and HLA in healthy donors. The PCR ran on 60 Vbeta and 13 Jbeta primers. Sequenced by immunoSEQ multiplex PCR; TCRdb stores in-frame clones only, minus some. The sample includes 130,000 to 150,000 clones, roughly 80% of them seen just once. The material sequenced was PBMCs. The receptor source for this set is a middle-aged woman in good health and CMV-seropositive.

This clone was detected only a few times. The chain employs TRBV6-1 and TRBJ1-1, with a weak D call TRBD1 (5 bases). Germline V gives CDR1 MNHNS, CDR2 SASEGT. This CDR3 region has 13 residues. V shed 1 base and J shed 9 bases, with 12 bases lying between them. CDR3 protein: CASSEVSDRQAFF. The DNA for the CDR3 is TGTGCCAGCAGTGAAGTGTCTGACAGACAAGCTTTCTTT.

The chain couples TRBV10-1 to TRBJ1-1; no reliable D call. Per the germline V gene, CDR1 is WNHNN and CDR2 is SYGVQD (reference sequence). V lost 0 bases and J lost 1, with 9 bases in between. The length of the CDR3 is 15 residues. CDR3 loop: CASSESWAGNTEAFF. CDR3 in DNA: TGCGCCAGCAGTGAGTCCTGGGCAGGGAACACTGAAGCTTTCTTT.

The rearrangement joins TRBV5-4 to TRBJ1-2, with TRBD1 identical over 7 bases. Trimming at V came to 2 bases and at J to 8 bases, leaving 6 bases not matched to a gene. The length of the CDR3 is 13 residues. Germline assignment: CDR1 SGHNT and CDR2 YYREEE (reference sequence). The CDR3 loop is CASSLDRVEGYTF. The CDR3 DNA reads as TGTGCCAGCAGCTTAGACAGGGTAGAGGGCTACACCTTC.

The CDR3: CASSTSSYNEQFF. DNA for the CDR3: TGTGCCAGCAGTACTAGCTCCTACAATGAGCAGTTCTTC. The rearrangement links TRBV6-4 to TRBJ2-1, with D tentatively TRBD2 (5 bases). V shed 5 bases and J shed 0 bases, with 5 bases lying between them. CDR3 length equals 13 residues. Per the germline V gene, CDR1 is MRHNA and CDR2 is SNTAGT.

The chain employs TRBV19 and TRBJ2-2; 7 bases line up with TRBD2. This CDR3 spans 16 amino acids. Germline CDR1 and CDR2: LNHDA and SQIVND (reference sequence). The J segment lost 3 bases and the V segment lost 6 bases, leaving 10 bases of the junction unmatched. Here the CDR3 reads CASSSPGGSYTGELFF. The CDR3 nucleotides read TGTGCCAGTAGCAGTCCTGGCGGGAGTTACACCGGGGAGCTGTTTTTT.

The rearrangement joins TRBV7-6 to TRBJ1-1; unclear D gene. The CDR3 has 15 amino acids. Trimming left V 1 base short and J 3 bases short, with 12 bases between. Germline-derived CDR1 and CDR2 are SGHVS and FNYEAQ. The CDR3 loop reads CASSLGNSGYTEAFF. Written as DNA, the CDR3 is TGTGCCAGCAGCTTAGGAAACTCAGGATACACTGAAGCTTTCTTT.

The rearrangement uses TRBV7-9 and TRBJ2-1; TRBD1 agrees at 7 bases. The germline gives CDR1 SEHNR, CDR2 FQNEAQ (reference sequence). This CDR3 comprises 12 residues. With 5 bases clipped from V and 9 bases from J, the junction kept 4 bases outside the gene matches. CDR3 residues: CASSRQGGEQFF. In DNA form, the CDR3 reads TGTGCCAGCAGCCGACAGGGTGGTGAGCAGTTCTTC. Full variable domain (outside the CDR3, taken from reference TRBV7-9 and TRBJ2-1): DTGVSQNPRHKITKRGQNVTFRCDPISEHNRLYWYRQTLGQGPEFLTYFQNEAQLEKSRLLSDRFSAERPKGSFSTLEIQRTEQGDSAMYLCASSRQGGEQFFGPGTRLTVL.

The J gene is TRBJ2-7, the V gene TRBV6-5, with D tentatively TRBD1 (6 bases). The V end was cut by 2 bases, the J end by 5 bases, with 13 bases between. Looked up from germline, CDR1 is MNHEY and CDR2 is SVGAGI. The CDR3 is 14 amino acids. Written as DNA, the CDR3 is TGTGCCAGCAGTTACGCGGACAGTCCCCACGAGCAGTACTTC. Translated, it gives CASSYADSPHEQYF.

The DNA of the CDR3 is TGTGCCAGCAGCTTGGCCGCGGGGGGAACCACCGGGGAGCTGTTTTTT. Translation gives CASSLAAGGTTGELFF. The rearrangement uses TRBV5-6 and TRBJ2-2, with 8 bases fitting TRBD2. V gave up 0 bases and J gave up 4 bases; unmatched junction bases: 5. Germline loops: CDR1 SGHDT, CDR2 YYEEEE. The CDR3 length is 16 residues.

The chain employs TRBV7-6 and TRBJ2-7; possible D gene TRBD2, 5 bases. From germline, CDR1 is SGHVS and CDR2 FNYEAQ. This CDR3 has 15 amino acids. With 7 bases removed from V and 3 bases from J, the gap between germline ends came to 19 bases. CDR3 nucleotides: TGTGCCAGCACCCGTCTCGCCGGACTGAACTACGAGCAGTACTTC. Translating gives CASTRLAGLNYEQYF.

The chain couples TRBV28 to TRBJ1-5, with 12 bases lining up with TRBD1. V dropped 4 bases and J dropped 1; count of bases not matched to a gene: 8. Germline V gives CDR1 MDHEN, CDR2 SYDVKM. CDR3 size: 18 residues. CDR3 in amino acids: CASSWGTGGAVSNQPQHF. CDR3 bases: TGTGCCAGCAGTTGGGGGACAGGGGGCGCGGTAAGCAATCAGCCCCAGCATTTT.

This clone has only a few counts. V gene TRBV28 combines with J gene TRBJ2-7; a weak D match, TRBD1 (6 bases). V was cut by 7 bases and J by 0 bases, with 16 bases left in between. The CDR3 consists of 15 residues. Germline loops: CDR1 MDHEN, CDR2 SYDVKM. Written as DNA, the CDR3 is TGTGCCAGCACCCAAGGGGGAGTGAGCTCCTACGAGCAGTACTTC. Residues: CASTQGGVSSYEQYF.

The CDR3 here is CASSSGAASYEQYF. The CDR3 nucleotides read TGTGCCAGCAGTTCAGGGGCAGCCTCCTACGAGCAGTACTTC. The rearrangement links TRBV28 to TRBJ2-5; D may be TRBD1 (6 bases). The better agreement between TRBJ2-7 and the DNA end casts doubt on the J call. This CDR3 region has 14 residues. CDR1 and CDR2 from the germline V gene are MDHEN and SYDVKM.

The V call is TRBV28, the J call TRBJ2-1; TRBD2 matches at 8 bases. The CDR3 contains 15 residues. Germline V gene sequence: CDR1 MDHEN, CDR2 SYDVKM. J gave up 4 bases and V 2 bases, and 4 bases lay outside the gene matches. The DNA for the CDR3 is TGTGCCAGCAGTTTAGCGGCGGGGGGATACAATGAGCAGTTCTTC. It translates to CASSLAAGGYNEQFF.

The sample holds a few counts of this clone. The chain links TRBV11-2 to TRBJ2-5; 7 bases match TRBD2. From germline, CDR1 is SGHAT and CDR2 FQNNGV. CDR3 length: 13 amino acids. The J segment lost 2 bases and the V segment lost 7 bases, leaving 4 bases of the junction unmatched. This CDR3 reads CASTFSGQETQYF. In DNA form, the CDR3 reads TGTGCCAGCACCTTTAGCGGGCAAGAGACCCAGTACTTC.